The T cell receptor (beta chain) described here comes from a study of PD-1 blockade in classical Hodgkin lymphoma. Study results and limitations: Researchers reported that CD4+ TCR diversity, though not CD8+, rose significantly by C4D1. As was reported, newly diagnosed patients showed lower baseline TCR diversity than healthy donors did.

To note about this clone: Its antigen is unknown.

CDR3 length equals 16 residues. Trimming removed 4 bases from V and 5 bases from J, with 19 bases in between. Germline V lookup: CDR1 ENHRY, CDR2 SYGVKD. Sequencing was performed with immunoSEQ multiplex PCR; in TCRdb, only in-frame clones are kept and a portion is missing. This sample has some 96,000 clones; around four fifths occur once, and the top ten carry 9.5% to 15%. No patient escaped relapse after autologous stem cell transplantation, and brentuximab vedotin exposure varied. The chain combines TRBV10-3 with TRBJ2-3; D gene ambiguous. The receptor was derived from a human donor with classical Hodgkin lymphoma. Sample: peripheral blood mononuclear cells (PBMCs), taken at baseline. In DNA form, the CDR3 reads TGTGCCATCAGTGTAACCAGAGGATCGGGTAGAGATACGCAGTATTTT. Translated, it gives CAISVTRGSGRDTQYF.